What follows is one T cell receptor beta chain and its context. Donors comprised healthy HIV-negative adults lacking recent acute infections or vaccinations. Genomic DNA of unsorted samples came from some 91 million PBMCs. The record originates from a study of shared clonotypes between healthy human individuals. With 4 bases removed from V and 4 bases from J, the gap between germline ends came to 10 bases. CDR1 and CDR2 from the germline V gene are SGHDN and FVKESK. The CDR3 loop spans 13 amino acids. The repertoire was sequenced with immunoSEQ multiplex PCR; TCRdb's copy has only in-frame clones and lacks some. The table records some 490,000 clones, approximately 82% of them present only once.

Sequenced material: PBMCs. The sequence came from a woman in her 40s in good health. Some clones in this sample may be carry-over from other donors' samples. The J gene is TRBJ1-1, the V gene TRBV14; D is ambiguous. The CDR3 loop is CASSPLTGTEAFF. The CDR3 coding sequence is TGTGCCAGCAGCCCACTTACGGGCACTGAAGCTTTCTTT.